These 9 T cell receptor beta chains were all obtained from the same sample, sequenced in a study of CD8 T cells in ankylosing spondylitis. TCRdb redid the calling of the 5' RACE reads with MiXCR, one entry per CDR3 protein. The data hold 85,000 to 90,000 distinct CDR3 sequences, with around 25% observed a single time. The sample comprised blood, either unsorted or a sorted T cell fraction (not recorded which). Source of these receptors: a male donor with ankylosing spondylitis or in good health (not recorded which).

This clonotype appeared many times. The chain employs TRBV7-9 and TRBJ2-5; D not certain. Germline-derived CDR1 and CDR2 are SEHNR and FQNEAQ (reference sequence). V gave up 1 base and J gave up 4 bases, with 10 bases separating them. The CDR3 is 14 amino acids. Written as DNA, the CDR3 is TGTGCCAGCAGCTTAGAGGTGGTCCGAGAGACCCAGTACTTC. Protein product: CASSLEVVRETQYF.

There are a few counts of this clonotype. The genes are TRBV4-2 and TRBJ2-2, with D possibly TRBD2 on 7 matching bases. The CDR3 totals 16 residues. The germline V gene encodes CDR1 LGHNA and CDR2 YNFKEQ. Trimming removed 8 bases at V and 5 bases at J, with 21 bases between. CDR3 nucleotide sequence: TGTGCCAGCTCTTCAATGGAGGGGGGACTAACCGGGGAGCTGTTTTTT. This encodes CASSSMEGGLTGELFF.

This clonotype has only a few counts. CDR3 coding DNA: TGTGCCAGCAGCAGGACTAGCGGGAGCTCCTACGAGCAGTACTTC. It encodes CASSRTSGSSYEQYF. The rearrangement joins TRBV9 to TRBJ2-7, with 13 positions matching TRBD2. Germline CDR1 and CDR2: SGDLS and YYNGEE. This CDR3 comprises 15 residues. Trimming at V came to 4 bases and at J to 0 bases, leaving 1 base not matched to a gene.

This chain links TRBV7-9 with TRBJ1-2; a possible D gene is TRBD1 (5 bases). The germline V gene encodes CDR1 SEHNR and CDR2 FQNEAQ (reference sequence). V lost 5 bases and J lost 12, with 19 bases in between. This CDR3 region has 13 residues. CDR3 nucleotide sequence: TGTGCCAGCAGCCCTGTGAAGGGGTTCTCCCACACCTTC. It codes for CASSPVKGFSHTF.

The chain carries TRBV7-9 and TRBJ2-7; D perhaps matches TRBD1 (6 bases). The CDR3 sequence is 13 residues long. CDR1 and CDR2 from the germline V gene are SEHNR and FQNEAQ (reference sequence). The V gene lost 2 bases and the J gene lost 3 bases, with 8 bases spanning the gap. This chain's CDR3 is CASSLFRGYEQYV. As DNA, the CDR3 is TGTGCCAGCAGCTTATTCAGGGGCTACGAGCAGTACGTC.

This clonotype was seen a handful of times. V usage is TRBV4-1 and J usage is TRBJ2-5; 8 bases match TRBD2. Germline trimming cut 1 base from V and 5 bases from J; bases unmatched to any gene: 6. The germline V gene encodes CDR1 MGHRA and CDR2 YSYEKL. CDR3 length: 15 amino acids. The CDR3 spells CASSQASGGWETQYF. The CDR3 bases are TGCGCCAGCAGCCAAGCAAGCGGGGGTTGGGAGACCCAGTACTTC.

This sequence joins TRBV5-1 and TRBJ1-2; TRBD1 might be the D (6 bases). Trimming removed 1 base from V and 6 bases from J, with 13 bases in between. The CDR3 sequence is 14 residues long. Germline CDR1 is SGHRS and CDR2 is YFSETQ. The CDR3: CASSLLAGVDGYTF. For the CDR3, the DNA is TGCGCCAGCAGCTTGTTAGCAGGGGTGGATGGCTACACCTTC.

Only a few counts were recorded for this clonotype. V usage is TRBV29-1 and J usage is TRBJ2-1, with 7 bases fitting TRBD2. CDR1 is SQVTM, CDR2 ANQGSEA, per germline. The V gene end was trimmed by 1 base and the J gene end by 9 bases; junction bases not matched to a gene: 18. The CDR3 is 17 amino acids. The CDR3 DNA sequence: TGCAGCGTTGAAGGGAGAGCGGGACTTGGGGTGGTTAGTGAGCAGTTCTTC. Translating gives CSVEGRAGLGVVSEQFF.

The V gene is TRBV7-9, the J gene TRBJ1-1; 7 nucleotides agree with TRBD1. CDR1 is SEHNR, CDR2 FQNEAQ, per germline (reference sequence). The CDR3 extends over 13 amino acids. V lost 5 bases to trimming and J lost 8 bases; unmatched junction nucleotides: 8. CDR3 sequence (DNA): TGTGCCAGCAGCAGTACAGGGGACGAAGAAGCTTTCTTT. Protein sequence: CASSSTGDEEAFF.